A single sample gave rise to the 31 T cell receptor beta chains below, sequenced in a study of cytomegalovirus exposure and HLA in healthy donors (dated by TCRdb to the late 2010s). Library creation used the immunoSEQ multiplex PCR assay. For the multiplex PCR, a mixture combining 60 forward primers for TCR Vbeta segments and 13 reverse primers for TCR Jbeta segments was used. The immuneACCESS repertoire file appears here via TCRdb, limited to in-frame rearrangements. These files lack a portion of the clones; in checked studies, under half of the deficit traces to unresolved V genes, and the cause of the others is not known. The sample yields 100,000 to 150,000 clones; 84% were counted once. The leading ten clones occupy roughly 3% of the sample. The sequenced sample was PBMCs. All receptors derive from a woman aged 18-29 years in good health and CMV-seropositive.

The J gene is TRBJ2-1, the V gene TRBV4-1; D may be TRBD1 (6 bases). The V end lost 1 base, the J end lost 6 bases, and 10 bases lay between the germline ends. CDR3 length: 14 residues. Germline V gene lookup returns CDR1 MGHRA and CDR2 YSYEKL. The CDR3, as DNA: TGCGCCAGCAGCCAAGGGGCAGGGGTCAATGAGCAGTTCTTC. Its protein product is CASSQGAGVNEQFF.

Only a few counts were recorded for this clone. J is TRBJ1-5 and V is TRBV7-3; TRBD1 is a possible D gene (6 bases). V dropped 5 bases and J dropped 6 bases, with 23 bases sitting between them. This CDR3 spans 17 amino acids. Germline values: CDR1 SGHTA, CDR2 FQGTGA. The CDR3 reads CASSAWGGAQAGQPQHF. In DNA form, the CDR3 reads TGTGCCAGCAGCGCATGGGGGGGGGCGCAGGCTGGTCAGCCCCAGCATTTT.

This chain links TRBV7-9 with TRBJ1-6; 10 nucleotides align to TRBD1. In germline, CDR1 is SEHNR, CDR2 FQNEAQ (reference sequence). V lost 6 bases and J lost 0; bases outside the gene matches: 8. The length of the CDR3 is 18 residues. DNA of the CDR3: TGTGCCAGCAGGCGGGACAGGGGCCTGAGCTCCTATAATTCACCCCTCCACTTT. This sequence encodes CASRRDRGLSSYNSPLHF.

The V call is TRBV18, the J call TRBJ2-5, with TRBD2 matching over 8 bases. Germline V gene lookup returns CDR1 KGHSH and CDR2 LQKENI. V shed 2 bases, J shed 3 bases, and the junction held 8 bases outside the gene matches. The CDR3 is made up of 16 amino acids. CDR3 protein: CASSPENSGVEETQYF. CDR3 DNA: TGTGCCAGCTCACCAGAGAATAGCGGGGTTGAAGAGACCCAGTACTTC.

The chain recombines TRBV21-1 with TRBJ2-7; TRBD1 was called by the table and not checked on the DNA. TRBV21-1 is labeled a pseudogene. The CDR3 totals 13 residues. CDR3 in amino acids: CASTPHRANEQYF. The CDR3 DNA reads TGTGCCAGCACCCCCCACAGGGCCAACGAGCAGTACTTC.

The chain joins TRBV7-2 to TRBJ1-3, with a weak D call TRBD1 (6 bases). The CDR3 loop spans 14 amino acids. The germline CDR1 and CDR2 sequences are SGHTA and FQGNSA. The V gene lost 6 bases and the J gene lost 4 bases, with 13 bases spanning the gap. The CDR3: CASSKGGSGNTIYF. CDR3 nucleotide sequence: TGTGCCAGCAGTAAGGGGGGGTCGGGAAACACCATATATTTT.

This sequence joins TRBV10-2 and TRBJ2-5; 12 bases are shared with TRBD2. The J call may be incorrect, as the DNA end agrees better with TRBJ2-7. Germline loops: CDR1 WSHSY, CDR2 SAAADI. The CDR3 runs 13 residues. DNA for the CDR3: TGCGCCAGTCTAGCGGGGGGGCCCAGCGAGCAGTACTTC. This gives the protein CASLAGGPSEQYF.

The chain is built from TRBV2 and TRBJ1-3; weak D call: TRBD1 (5 bases). Trimming left V 1 base short and J 4 bases short, with 11 bases between. Looked up from germline, CDR1 is SNHLY and CDR2 is FYNNEI. The CDR3 is made up of 15 amino acids. The CDR3 loop reads CASSEGGGGGNTIYF. Written as DNA, the CDR3 is TGTGCCAGCAGTGAAGGAGGCGGGGGGGGAAACACCATATATTTT.

This clone appeared a single time. CDR3 region: CASSGPGERVDEKLFF. The CDR3 nucleotides read TGTGCCAGCAGTGGCCCAGGGGAAAGGGTAGATGAAAAACTGTTTTTT. The chain has TRBV25-1 and TRBJ1-4; D is possibly TRBD1 (6 bases). V was clipped by 4 bases and J by 6 bases, with 18 bases between them. The CDR3 is 16 residues long. CDR1 is MGHDK, CDR2 SYGVNS, per germline.

This chain connects TRBV6-5 to TRBJ2-2; D remains unclear. V dropped 6 bases and J dropped 4 bases, with 9 bases sitting between them. Germline V lookup: CDR1 MNHEY, CDR2 SVGAGI. The CDR3 sequence is 13 residues long. Written as DNA, the CDR3 is TGTGCCAGCAGCCTCGCGGCCACCGGGGAGCTGTTTTTT. This sequence encodes CASSLAATGELFF.

This chain joins TRBV29-1 and TRBJ2-5, with TRBD2 matching over 10 bases. Trimming cost V 3 bases and J 4 bases; bases outside gene matches: 17. The CDR3 totals 18 residues. Germline V CDR1 and CDR2: SQVTM, ANQGSEA. The CDR3 reads CSVEAWVESGGAGETQYF. The DNA of the CDR3 is TGCAGCGTTGAGGCTTGGGTAGAGAGCGGGGGGGCCGGAGAGACCCAGTACTTC.

The V call is TRBV12-5, the J call TRBJ1-4; 7 bases are shared with TRBD1. This CDR3 is built from 20 residues. The V and J ends lost 3 bases and 0 bases, in that order; junction bases with no gene match: 16. The germline CDR1 and CDR2 sequences are LGHNT and FRNRAP. CDR3 bases: TGTGCTAGTGGTTTCCTCTCTGGTGGGACAGCAAGAACAACTAATGAAAAACTGTTTTTT. It specifies CASGFLSGGTARTTNEKLFF.

The gene calls are TRBV9 and TRBJ1-1; tentatively, D is TRBD1 (6 bases). CDR3 length equals 13 residues. V lost 4 bases to trimming and J lost 7 bases, with 14 bases between them. Germline V gene lookup returns CDR1 SGDLS and CDR2 YYNGEE. The CDR3 is CASSPGQTNEAFF. Written as DNA, the CDR3 is TGTGCCAGCAGCCCAGGACAGACCAATGAAGCTTTCTTT.

About this clone: One end of the junction fails to match germline, which may point to a read error. The chain recombines TRBV6-4 with TRBJ2-5; TRBD2 agrees at 7 bases. CDR3 length: 13 amino acids. The germline CDR1 and CDR2 sequences are MRHNA and SNTAGT. The CDR3 coding sequence is TGTGCCAGGGGGGGGACTCCCCAAGAGACCCGGTACTTC. This translates into CARGGTPQETRYF.

CDR3 sequence: CASSTQGFQEKLFF. DNA for the CDR3: TGTGCCAGCAGTACGCAGGGATTTCAGGAAAAACTGTTTTTT. This chain connects TRBV27 to TRBJ1-4; a weak D match, TRBD1 (5 bases). CDR1 and CDR2 (germline): MNHEY, SMNVEV (reference sequence). V lost 5 bases and J 8 bases, leaving 15 bases between the germline ends. The CDR3 runs to 14 residues. Based on the CDR3 plus reference TRBV27 and TRBJ1-4, the full variable domain is EAQVTQNPRYLITVTGKKLTVTCSQNMNHEYMSWYRQDPGLGLRQIYYSMNVEVTDKGDVPEGYKVSRKEKRNFPLILESPSPNQTSLYFCASSTQGFQEKLFFGSGTQLSVL.

The rearrangement uses TRBV18 and TRBJ2-7; D ambiguous. Germline CDR1 is KGHSH and CDR2 is LQKENI. The ends were cut back, 3 bases at V and 4 bases at J, with 7 bases in the middle. The CDR3 sequence is 12 residues long. CDR3 protein: CASSPRGYEQYF. DNA for the CDR3: TGTGCCAGCTCACCGCGCGGATACGAGCAGTACTTC.

This clone appeared once. The V call is TRBV5-4, the J call TRBJ2-1; 8 bases align to TRBD2. Germline CDR1 and CDR2: SGHNT and YYREEE (reference sequence). V lost 2 bases, J lost 3 bases, and 4 bases stayed unmatched. The length of the CDR3 is 15 residues. CDR3 in DNA: TGTGCCAGCAGCTTCGGGGGGGCGCGCTACAATGAGCAGTTCTTC. As protein: CASSFGGARYNEQFF.

The chain carries TRBV19 and TRBJ1-1, with D tentatively TRBD1 (6 bases). Germline V CDR1 and CDR2: LNHDA, SQIVND (reference sequence). CDR3 length: 14 amino acids. V was shortened by 6 bases and J by 0 bases, with 11 bases between the two germline ends. This CDR3 reads CASRSGDMNTEAFF. For the CDR3, the DNA is TGTGCCAGTAGATCAGGGGATATGAACACTGAAGCTTTCTTT.

This sequence joins TRBV6-1 and TRBJ1-5; 10 nucleotides line up with TRBD1. From germline, CDR1 is MNHNS and CDR2 SASEGT. The trim removed 4 bases at V and 7 bases at J, leaving 13 bases unmatched. This CDR3 comprises 17 residues. The CDR3 loop is CASSAGEWDRGNQPQHF. DNA for the CDR3: TGTGCCAGCAGTGCGGGGGAGTGGGACAGGGGTAACCAGCCCCAGCATTTT.

This chain connects TRBV19 to TRBJ1-1, with 8 nucleotides matching TRBD1. The J segment lost 1 base and the V segment lost 8 bases, leaving 9 bases of the junction unmatched. The CDR3 runs to 15 residues. Per germline, CDR1 LNHDA and CDR2 SQIVND (reference sequence). Written as DNA, the CDR3 is TGTGCCAGTCGAGACAGGGGACGCAAGAACACTGAAGCTTTCTTT. Protein sequence: CASRDRGRKNTEAFF.

The chain links TRBV7-9 to TRBJ1-3; D gene ambiguous. This CDR3 is built from 13 residues. Trimming took 8 bases from V and 4 from J, leaving 12 bases between them. Germline V gene data show CDR1 as SEHNR and CDR2 as FQNEAQ (reference sequence). CDR3 DNA: TGTGCCAGCGTCGGGGAGGACGGAAACACCATATATTTT. Its protein is CASVGEDGNTIYF.

The V gene is TRBV7-9, the J gene TRBJ1-1; no firm D call. Trimming shortened V by 3 bases and J by 7 bases, and 9 bases separated the two germline ends. This CDR3 is built from 12 residues. The V gene's germline CDR1 is SEHNR and CDR2 FQNEAQ (reference sequence). The CDR3, as DNA: TGTGCCAGCAGCTTTGAACAGAGTGAAGCTTTCTTT. Protein product: CASSFEQSEAFF.

The chain couples TRBV11-2 to TRBJ2-1; D not resolved. Looked up from germline, CDR1 is SGHAT and CDR2 is FQNNGV. The germline V and J ends were trimmed by 4 bases and 2 bases, with 6 bases remaining between them. The CDR3 is 13 amino acids. Here the CDR3 reads CASSSPPYNEQFF. CDR3 nucleotides: TGTGCCAGCAGCTCCCCTCCCTACAATGAGCAGTTCTTC.

The rearrangement uses TRBV5-1 and TRBJ2-5; 8 nucleotides match TRBD2. The CDR3 is 13 amino acids. Per germline, CDR1 SGHRS and CDR2 YFSETQ. The ends lost 9 bases at V and 2 bases at J; junction bases unmatched: 6. CDR3 residues: CATSLAGQETQYF. For the CDR3, the DNA is TGCGCCACCTCTTTAGCGGGGCAAGAGACCCAGTACTTC.

V is TRBV27 and J is TRBJ2-1, with TRBD2 matching over 10 bases. The CDR3 consists of 15 residues. Germline V gene data show CDR1 as MNHEY and CDR2 as SMNVEV (reference sequence). V shed 3 bases, J shed 2 bases, and the junction held 1 base outside the gene matches. CDR3 residues: CASSFTSGAYNEQFF. The CDR3 bases are TGTGCCAGCAGTTTTACTAGCGGGGCCTACAATGAGCAGTTCTTC.

The chain uses TRBV15 and TRBJ2-1; TRBD2 aligns across 9 bases. CDR3 length: 17 amino acids. V lost 0 bases to trimming and J lost 4 bases; unmatched junction nucleotides: 7. Per the germline V gene, CDR1 is LNHNV and CDR2 is YYDKDF (reference sequence). As DNA, the CDR3 is TGTGCCACCAGCAGAGATGGAGGGCTAGCGGGATACAATGAGCAGTTCTTC. Translating it yields CATSRDGGLAGYNEQFF.

This clone came up a few times. The V gene is TRBV6-5, the J gene TRBJ2-7, with D perhaps matching TRBD1 (5 bases). Per germline, CDR1 MNHEY and CDR2 SVGAGI. The CDR3 sequence is 16 residues long. Trimming shortened V by 1 base and J by 3 bases, and 16 bases separated the two germline ends. The CDR3 nucleotides read TGTGCCAGCAGTTACTATGGAAGCGAAAGGGGCTACGAGCAGTACTTC. This translates into CASSYYGSERGYEQYF.

The chain employs TRBV25-1 and TRBJ1-3; 8 bases match TRBD1. J was trimmed by 2 bases and V by 3 bases; bases with no gene match: 6. The CDR3 is made up of 16 amino acids. Germline values: CDR1 MGHDK, CDR2 SYGVNS. CDR3 sequence: CASSEPTGAAGNTIYF. The CDR3 nucleotides read TGTGCCAGCAGTGAGCCGACAGGGGCGGCTGGAAACACCATATATTTT.

CDR3 protein: CASSLTSTDTQYF. The CDR3 DNA is TGTGCCAGCAGCTTGACTAGCACAGATACGCAGTATTTT. The chain joins TRBV9 to TRBJ2-3; D unclear. The CDR3 is 13 residues long. The ends were cut back, 4 bases at V and 0 bases at J, with 6 bases in the middle. The germline V gene encodes CDR1 SGDLS and CDR2 YYNGEE.

This chain's CDR3 is CASSGQGARMGTQYF. As DNA, the CDR3 is TGTGCCAGCAGTGGGCAGGGGGCGCGAATGGGGACCCAGTACTTC. The chain has TRBV6-5 and TRBJ2-5; 8 bases are shared with TRBD1. This CDR3 spans 15 amino acids. Germline CDR1 and CDR2: MNHEY and SVGAGI. The V segment lost 5 bases and the J segment 7 bases; nucleotides outside the gene matches: 12.

The V gene is TRBV7-9, the J gene TRBJ2-7; D is uncertain. Germline lookup yields CDR1 SEHNR and CDR2 FQNEAQ (reference sequence). The CDR3 consists of 14 residues. Trimming took 3 bases from V and 0 from J, leaving 9 bases between them. The CDR3 loop reads CASSLGLSSYEQYF. The CDR3 DNA sequence: TGTGCCAGCAGCTTGGGCCTGAGCTCCTACGAGCAGTACTTC.